This TCR beta chain stems from a study of control samples from healthy donors and cancer patients. Sequencing was performed with immunoSEQ multiplex PCR; in TCRdb, only in-frame clones are kept and a portion is missing. The sample carries around 100,000 clones, 90% recorded once. V was pared by 1 base and J by 6 bases, with 3 bases of the junction left unmatched. Germline assignment: CDR1 MNHEY and CDR2 SVGAGI. The CDR3 totals 15 residues. Input material: blood. The chain employs TRBV6-5 and TRBJ2-3; TRBD1 matches 11 bases. The clonotype was recovered from a woman between 18 and 29 years old in good health. The CDR3 reads CASSYFRDRGDTQYF. The CDR3 DNA is TGTGCCAGCAGTTACTTCCGGGACAGGGGGGATACGCAGTATTTT.